Listed below are T cell receptor beta chains from one sample, sequenced in a study of T-cell memory formation after mild COVID-19. MiXCR was run by TCRdb on the 5' RACE reads, yielding one entry per CDR3 protein. The sample lists 400,000 to 500,000 distinct CDR3 sequences, 20% to 25% seen once, with 7.5% to 10% in the top ten. Sequenced sample: PBMCs or a T cell subset sorted from them (not recorded which). These receptors were taken from an adult woman who had mild COVID-19 (a few samples of this study predate the infection). Cell type and time point are not known. Both conserved end residues are part of each CDR3. A D gene is named only where the DNA matches it firmly. Size is omitted from some rows. Given values are once, few, many or a class for expanded clones.

J gene,V gene,CDR3 length,clone size,D gene,CDR3 DNA,CDR3 protein
TRBJ2-3,TRBV9,14,NA,NA,TGTGCCAGCAGCGTGTTAACTACCACAGATACGCAGTATTTT,CASSVLTTTDTQYF
TRBJ1-6,TRBV6-2/TRBV6-3,13,NA,TRBD1,TGTGCCACCCGGACAGGGTCTAATTCACCCCTCCACTTT,CATRTGSNSPLHF
TRBJ2-3,TRBV5-1,14,many,TRBD2,TGCGCCAGTACTAGCGGGAGTCCCGGAGATACGCAGTATTTT,CASTSGSPGDTQYF
TRBJ2-3,TRBV15,13,NA,NA,TGTGCCACCAGCAGAGATGCGGAAGATACGCAGTATTTT,CATSRDAEDTQYF
TRBJ2-1,TRBV7-3,16,NA,TRBD2,TGTGCCAGCAGCCAAGGGTCGCGGGGGGGGATCGATGAGCAGTTCTTC,CASSQGSRGGIDEQFF
TRBJ2-3,TRBV18,13,few,TRBD2,TGTGCCAGCTCCGGACTAGCGGTAGATGCGCAGTATTTT,CASSGLAVDAQYF
TRBJ1-1,TRBV3-1,13,NA,NA,TGTGCCAGCAGCCAGGGACATGTAACTGAAGCTTTCTTT,CASSQGHVTEAFF
TRBJ1-1,TRBV20-1,17,NA,NA,TGCAGTGCTGGACCGCTGTGGGTCCCCGGGGGGCACACTGAAGCTTTCTTT,CSAGPLWVPGGHTEAFF
TRBJ2-7,TRBV9,15,NA,TRBD1,TGTGCCAGCAGCGTAGAGGGACAGGGAACCTACGAGCAGTACTTC,CASSVEGQGTYEQYF
TRBJ2-7,TRBV5-1,14,few,NA,TGCGCCAGCAGCTTGGGTGGCAGCCCCTACGAGCAGTACTTC,CASSLGGSPYEQYF
TRBJ2-1,TRBV5-1,15,few,NA,TGCGCCAGCAGCCTAACCCCAGCCGCCAGGGATGAGCAGTTCTTC,CASSLTPAARDEQFF
TRBJ2-5,TRBV20-1,15,NA,TRBD1,TGCAGTGCTAGGGAAGCAGGGGGCGTCAGGGAGACCCAGTACTTC,CSAREAGGVRETQYF
TRBJ2-2,TRBV4-1,15,NA,NA,TGCGCCAGCAGCCCGGGGGACTTAAACACCGGGGAGCTGTTTTTT,CASSPGDLNTGELFF
TRBJ2-7,TRBV3-1,13,NA,TRBD1,TGTGCCAGCAGCAGACAGGGGGTCTCCGAGCAGTACTTC,CASSRQGVSEQYF
TRBJ1-2,TRBV6-5,13,NA,NA,TGTGCCAGCAGTTCCAGGGAGGTCTATGGCTACACCTTC,CASSSREVYGYTF
TRBJ2-5,TRBV7-9,15,NA,NA,TGTGCCAGCAGCTTAGGGCGGGCAGGCCAAGAGACCCAGTACTTC,CASSLGRAGQETQYF
TRBJ2-3,TRBV5-1,20,NA,TRBD2,TGCGCCAGCAGCTTGGTCCCCCTAGCGGGGGGGCGTGTAGGCACAGATACGCAGTATTTT,CASSLVPLAGGRVGTDTQYF